What follows describes a single TCR beta chain. Its target is unknown. Data came from immunoSEQ multiplex PCR; TCRdb stores just in-frame clones and leaves some out. Of about 37,000 clones in the sample, about 90% were seen once. The record originates from a study of STAT5B mutations in CD4+ large granular lymphocyte leukemia. Whole-study results and caveats: The CD4+ versus CD8+ T-LGLL clonality difference may reflect limited sample size.

The receptor was isolated from a human donor in good health. The sequencing input was CD4+ T cells from blood buffy coats.

The chain's CDR3 is CASSFGDRGAGEQYF. The CDR3, as DNA: TGTGCCAGCAGTTTTGGCGACAGGGGGGCAGGAGAGCAGTACTTC. The chain recombines TRBV28 with TRBJ2-7; 9 nucleotides match TRBD1. Germline assignment: CDR1 MDHEN and CDR2 SYDVKM. Unmatched junction bases numbered 10, after V lost 3 bases and J lost 7 bases. This CDR3 is built from 15 residues. Filled out from reference TRBV28 and TRBJ2-7, the complete variable domain reads DVKVTQSSRYLVKRTGEKVFLECVQDMDHENMFWYRQDPGLGLRLIYFSYDVKMKEKGDIPEGYSVSREKKERFSLILESASTNQTSMYLCASSFGDRGAGEQYFGPGTRLTVT.